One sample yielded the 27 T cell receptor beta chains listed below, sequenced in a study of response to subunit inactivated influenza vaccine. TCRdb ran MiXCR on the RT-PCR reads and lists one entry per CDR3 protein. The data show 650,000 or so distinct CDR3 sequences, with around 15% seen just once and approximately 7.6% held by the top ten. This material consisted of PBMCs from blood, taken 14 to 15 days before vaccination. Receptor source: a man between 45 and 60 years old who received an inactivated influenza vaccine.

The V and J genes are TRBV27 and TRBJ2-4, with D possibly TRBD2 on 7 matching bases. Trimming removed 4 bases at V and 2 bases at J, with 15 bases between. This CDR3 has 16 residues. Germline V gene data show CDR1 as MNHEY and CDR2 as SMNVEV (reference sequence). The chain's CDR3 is CASSSTGRGTKNIQYF. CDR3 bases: TGTGCCAGCAGTTCTACAGGGCGGGGGACCAAAAACATTCAGTACTTC.

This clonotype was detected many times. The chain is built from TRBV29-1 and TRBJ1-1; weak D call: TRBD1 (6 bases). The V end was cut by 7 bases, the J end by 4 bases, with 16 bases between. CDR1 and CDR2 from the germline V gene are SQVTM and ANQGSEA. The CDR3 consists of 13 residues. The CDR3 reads CSGERSGATEAFF. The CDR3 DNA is TGCAGCGGGGAGCGTTCAGGGGCCACTGAAGCTTTCTTT.

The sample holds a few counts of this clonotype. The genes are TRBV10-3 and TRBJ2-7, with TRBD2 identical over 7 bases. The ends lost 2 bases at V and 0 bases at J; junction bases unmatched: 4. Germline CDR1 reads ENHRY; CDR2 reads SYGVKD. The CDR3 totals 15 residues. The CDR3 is CAISEGGGASYEQYF. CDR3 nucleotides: TGTGCCATCAGTGAGGGGGGAGGGGCCTCCTACGAGCAGTACTTC.

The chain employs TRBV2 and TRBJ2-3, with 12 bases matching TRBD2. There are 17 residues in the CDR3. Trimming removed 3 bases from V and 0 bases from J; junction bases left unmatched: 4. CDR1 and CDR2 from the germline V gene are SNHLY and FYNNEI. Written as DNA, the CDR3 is TGTGCCAGCAGTGACCCTGGACTAGCGGGAAGCACAGATACGCAGTATTTT. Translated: CASSDPGLAGSTDTQYF. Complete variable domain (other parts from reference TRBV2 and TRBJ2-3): EPEVTQTPSHQVTQMGQEVILRCVPISNHLYFYWYRQILGQKVEFLVSFYNNEISEKSEIFDDQFSVERPDGSNFTLKIRSTKLEDSAMYFCASSDPGLAGSTDTQYFGPGTRLTVL.

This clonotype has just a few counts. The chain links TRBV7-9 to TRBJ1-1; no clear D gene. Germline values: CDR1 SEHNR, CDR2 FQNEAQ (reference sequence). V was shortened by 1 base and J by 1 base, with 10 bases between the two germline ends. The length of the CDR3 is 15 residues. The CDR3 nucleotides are TGTGCCAGCAGCTTAGAGGCTTGGAGGAACACTGAAGCTTTCTTT. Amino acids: CASSLEAWRNTEAFF.

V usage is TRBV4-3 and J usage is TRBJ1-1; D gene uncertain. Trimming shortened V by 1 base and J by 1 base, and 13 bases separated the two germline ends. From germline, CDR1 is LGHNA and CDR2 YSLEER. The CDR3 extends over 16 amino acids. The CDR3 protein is CASSQGVSAENTEAFF. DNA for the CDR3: TGCGCCAGCAGCCAAGGGGTTTCAGCGGAGAACACTGAAGCTTTCTTT.

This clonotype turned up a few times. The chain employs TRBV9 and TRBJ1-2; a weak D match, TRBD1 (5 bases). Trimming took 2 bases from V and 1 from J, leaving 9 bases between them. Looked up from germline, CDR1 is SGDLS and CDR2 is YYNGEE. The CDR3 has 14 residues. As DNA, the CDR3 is TGTGCCAGCAGCGTTTACAGGAATAACTATGGCTACACCTTC. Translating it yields CASSVYRNNYGYTF.

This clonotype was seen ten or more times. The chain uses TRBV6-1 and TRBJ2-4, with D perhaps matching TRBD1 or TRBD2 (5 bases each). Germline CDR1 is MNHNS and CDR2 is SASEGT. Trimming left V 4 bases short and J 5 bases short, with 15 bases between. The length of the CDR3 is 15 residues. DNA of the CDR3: TGTGCCAGCAGTGCCCAATCCGGGACGGAAAACATTCAGTACTTC. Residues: CASSAQSGTENIQYF.

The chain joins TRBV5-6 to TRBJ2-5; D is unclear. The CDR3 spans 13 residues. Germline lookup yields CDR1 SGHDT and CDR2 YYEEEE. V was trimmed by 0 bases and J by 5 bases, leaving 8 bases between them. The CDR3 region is CASSLDYLETQYF. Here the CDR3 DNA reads TGTGCCAGCAGCTTGGACTACTTGGAGACCCAGTACTTC.

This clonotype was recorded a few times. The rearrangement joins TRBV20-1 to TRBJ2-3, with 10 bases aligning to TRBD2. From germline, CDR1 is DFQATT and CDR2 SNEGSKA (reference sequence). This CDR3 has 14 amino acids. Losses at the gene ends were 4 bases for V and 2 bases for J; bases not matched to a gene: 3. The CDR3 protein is CSAITSGVTDTQYF. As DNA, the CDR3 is TGCAGTGCTATTACTAGCGGGGTCACAGATACGCAGTATTTT.

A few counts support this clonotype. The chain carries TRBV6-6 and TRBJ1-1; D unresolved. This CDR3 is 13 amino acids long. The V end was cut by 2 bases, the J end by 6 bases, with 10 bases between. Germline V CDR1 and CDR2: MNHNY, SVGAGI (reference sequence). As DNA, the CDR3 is TGTGCCAGCAGTTACCAACAGCAATCTGAAGCTTTCTTT. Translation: CASSYQQQSEAFF.

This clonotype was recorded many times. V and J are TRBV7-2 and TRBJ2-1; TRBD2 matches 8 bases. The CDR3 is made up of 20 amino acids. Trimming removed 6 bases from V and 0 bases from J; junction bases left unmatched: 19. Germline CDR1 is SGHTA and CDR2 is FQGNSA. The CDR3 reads CASSSPGVAGLLSSYNEQFF. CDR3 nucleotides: TGTGCCAGCAGTTCCCCCGGGGTAGCGGGGTTATTAAGCTCCTACAATGAGCAGTTCTTC.

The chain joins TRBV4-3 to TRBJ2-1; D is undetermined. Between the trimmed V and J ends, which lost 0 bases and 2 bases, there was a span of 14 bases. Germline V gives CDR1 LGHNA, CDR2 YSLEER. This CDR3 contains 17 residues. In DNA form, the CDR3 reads TGCGCCAGCAGCCAAGATGATGTCTCCCTTACCTACAATGAGCAGTTCTTC. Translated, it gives CASSQDDVSLTYNEQFF.

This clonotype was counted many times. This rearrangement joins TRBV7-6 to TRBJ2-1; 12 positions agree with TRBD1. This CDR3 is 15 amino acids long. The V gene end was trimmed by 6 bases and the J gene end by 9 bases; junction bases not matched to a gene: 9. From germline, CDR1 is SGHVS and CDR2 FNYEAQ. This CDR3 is CASRPGQGARVEQFF. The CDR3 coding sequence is TGTGCCAGCAGACCGGGACAGGGGGCGCGAGTTGAGCAGTTCTTC.

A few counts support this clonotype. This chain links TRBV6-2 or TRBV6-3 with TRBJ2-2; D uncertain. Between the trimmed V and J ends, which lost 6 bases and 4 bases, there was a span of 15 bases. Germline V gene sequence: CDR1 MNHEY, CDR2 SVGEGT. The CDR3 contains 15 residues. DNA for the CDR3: TGTGCCAGCAGCCGAGTCAGTACGGCCACCGGGGAGCTGTTTTTT. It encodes CASSRVSTATGELFF.

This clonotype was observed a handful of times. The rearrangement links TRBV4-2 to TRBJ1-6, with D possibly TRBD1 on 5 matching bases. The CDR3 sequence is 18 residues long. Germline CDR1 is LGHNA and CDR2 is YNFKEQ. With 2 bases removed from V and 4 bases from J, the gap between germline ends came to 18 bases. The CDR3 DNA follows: TGTGCCAGCAGCCAAACGTTTGCAGGGTTAGATTATAATTCACCCCTCCACTTT. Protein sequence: CASSQTFAGLDYNSPLHF.

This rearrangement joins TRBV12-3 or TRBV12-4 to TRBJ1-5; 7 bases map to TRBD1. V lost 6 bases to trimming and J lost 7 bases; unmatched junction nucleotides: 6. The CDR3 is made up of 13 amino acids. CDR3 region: CASSRGGDQPQHF. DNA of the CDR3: TGTGCCAGCAGCAGGGGGGGGGACCAGCCCCAGCATTTT.

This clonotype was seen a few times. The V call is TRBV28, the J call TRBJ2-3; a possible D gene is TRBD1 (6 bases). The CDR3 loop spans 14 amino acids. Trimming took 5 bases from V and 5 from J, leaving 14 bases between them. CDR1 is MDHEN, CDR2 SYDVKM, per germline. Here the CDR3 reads CASSLQGSKDTQYF. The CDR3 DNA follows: TGTGCCAGCAGTCTACAGGGTTCGAAAGATACGCAGTATTTT.

The CDR3 bases are TGCGCCATCGGCGGACGGGACGATCAGCCCCAGCATTTT. Amino acid sequence: CAIGGRDDQPQHF. The chain employs TRBV10-1 and TRBJ1-5; TRBD1 is a possible D gene (5 bases). CDR1 is WNHNN, CDR2 SYGVQD, per germline (reference sequence). V lost 10 bases and J 5 bases, leaving 15 bases between the germline ends. This CDR3 comprises 13 residues.

CDR3 nucleotides: TGTGCCAGCAGCGTAGAGGTCAACACAGATACGCAGTATTTT. Translating it yields CASSVEVNTDTQYF. V usage is TRBV9 and J usage is TRBJ2-3; D is undetermined. The CDR3 spans 14 residues. With 0 bases removed from V and 2 bases from J, the gap between germline ends came to 7 bases. Germline values: CDR1 SGDLS, CDR2 YYNGEE.

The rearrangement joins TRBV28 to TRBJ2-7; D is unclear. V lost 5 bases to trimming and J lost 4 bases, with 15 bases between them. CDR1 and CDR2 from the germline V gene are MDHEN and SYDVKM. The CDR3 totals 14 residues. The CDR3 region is CASSNVPARYEQYF. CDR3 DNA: TGTGCCAGCAGTAACGTCCCGGCCAGGTACGAGCAGTACTTC.

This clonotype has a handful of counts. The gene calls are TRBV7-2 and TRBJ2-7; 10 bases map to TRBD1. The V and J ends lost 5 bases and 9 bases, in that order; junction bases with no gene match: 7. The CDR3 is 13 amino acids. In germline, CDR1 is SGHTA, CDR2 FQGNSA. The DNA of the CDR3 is TGTGCCAGCAGCCCGTGGGACAGGGGTAGGCAGTACTTC. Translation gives CASSPWDRGRQYF.

The CDR3 here is CASSAQGYNTEAFF. CDR3 bases: TGTGCCAGCAGTGCACAGGGGTACAACACTGAAGCTTTCTTT. V gene TRBV2 combines with J gene TRBJ1-1; 7 bases are shared with TRBD1. Trimming cost V 4 bases and J 2 bases; bases outside gene matches: 4. The CDR3 extends over 14 amino acids. Germline CDR1 reads SNHLY; CDR2 reads FYNNEI.

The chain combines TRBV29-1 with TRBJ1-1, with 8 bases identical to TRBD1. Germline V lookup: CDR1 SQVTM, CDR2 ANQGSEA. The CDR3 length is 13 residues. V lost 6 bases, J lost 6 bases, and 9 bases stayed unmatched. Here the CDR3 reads CSVLDRASAEAFF. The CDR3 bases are TGCAGCGTCCTGGACAGGGCGAGCGCTGAAGCTTTCTTT.

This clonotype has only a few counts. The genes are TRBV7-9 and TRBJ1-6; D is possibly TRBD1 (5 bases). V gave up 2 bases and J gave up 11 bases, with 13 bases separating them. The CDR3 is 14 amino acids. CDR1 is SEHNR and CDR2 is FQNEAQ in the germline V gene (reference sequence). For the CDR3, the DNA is TGTGCCAGCAGCTTACGAGATACGGGGGCACCCCTCCACTTT. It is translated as CASSLRDTGAPLHF.

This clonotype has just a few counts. As DNA, the CDR3 is TGCGCCAGCAGCCAGAGTGGGACAGGGGCTCCCCTACGTGAGGCCAAAAACATTCAGTACTTC. Its translation: CASSQSGTGAPLREAKNIQYF. V is TRBV4-1 and J is TRBJ2-4, with 10 nucleotides matching TRBD1. Trimming took 3 bases from V and 1 from J; bases not matched to a gene: 18. CDR3 length: 21 residues. Looked up from germline, CDR1 is MGHRA and CDR2 is YSYEKL.

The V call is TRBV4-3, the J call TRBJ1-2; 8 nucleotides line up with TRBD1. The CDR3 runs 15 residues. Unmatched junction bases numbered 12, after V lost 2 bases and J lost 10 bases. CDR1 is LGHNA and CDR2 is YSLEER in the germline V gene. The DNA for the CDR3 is TGCGCCAGCAGCCAAAGTCTCAGGGGGCTTACCCACTACACCTTC. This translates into CASSQSLRGLTHYTF.